Following are 15 T cell receptor beta chains from one sample sequenced in a study of blood T cell repertoires in COVID-19. Using immunoSEQ multiplex PCR, the repertoire was profiled, and TCRdb retains in-frame clones only, with some absent. The table includes under 200,000 clones, roughly nine tenths detected once. Sequenced: peripheral blood. These receptors were taken from a man aged 18 to 30 with acute or convalescent COVID-19.

The chain uses TRBV19 and TRBJ1-2; D gene uncertain. V was shortened by 5 bases and J by 2 bases, with 9 bases between the two germline ends. Germline V CDR1 and CDR2: LNHDA, SQIVND (reference sequence). The CDR3 covers 13 residues. CDR3 loop: CASSPGRNYGYTF. Here the CDR3 DNA reads TGTGCCAGTAGTCCCGGGAGAAACTATGGCTACACCTTC.

V is TRBV18 and J is TRBJ2-3, with 9 bases matching TRBD2. V shed 2 bases and J 5 bases; nucleotides not matched to a gene: 14. Looked up from germline, CDR1 is KGHSH and CDR2 is LQKENI. The CDR3 sequence is 18 residues long. CDR3 sequence: CASSPNLQRGATRDTQYF. The CDR3 region has the DNA TGTGCCAGCTCACCAAATCTTCAGCGGGGGGCAACTAGAGATACGCAGTATTTT.

This chain joins TRBV28 and TRBJ1-6; D gene ambiguous. This CDR3 is built from 17 residues. The V gene's germline CDR1 is MDHEN and CDR2 SYDVKM. Trimming cost V 3 bases and J 0 bases, with 12 bases left between them. The CDR3 coding sequence is TGTGCCAGCAGTTTTGGCATCGACTTCTCCTATAATTCACCCCTCCACTTT. This gives the protein CASSFGIDFSYNSPLHF. Together with reference TRBV28 and TRBJ1-6, the CDR3 gives the full variable domain: DVKVTQSSRYLVKRTGEKVFLECVQDMDHENMFWYRQDPGLGLRLIYFSYDVKMKEKGDIPEGYSVSREKKERFSLILESASTNQTSMYLCASSFGIDFSYNSPLHFGNGTRLTVT.

This clone was picked up a small number of times. The chain combines TRBV3-1 (or the pseudogene TRBV3-2) with TRBJ1-4, with D possibly TRBD1 on 6 matching bases. Germline V gene sequence: CDR1 LGHDT, CDR2 YNNKEL (reference sequence). The length of the CDR3 is 15 residues. The V end was cut by 2 bases, the J end by 6 bases, with 13 bases between. The CDR3 loop is CASSQPRTGYEKLFF. The CDR3 DNA is TGTGCCAGCAGCCAACCGCGCACAGGGTATGAAAAACTGTTTTTT.

This chain joins TRBV5-8 and TRBJ1-4, with D unclear. The germline V gene has CDR1 SGHTS and CDR2 YDEGEE. The CDR3 loop spans 14 amino acids. V was shortened by 5 bases and J by 0 bases, with 8 bases between the two germline ends. For the CDR3, the DNA is TGTGCCAGCAGAGAGACAACAACTAATGAAAAACTGTTTTTT. Amino acid sequence: CASRETTTNEKLFF.

The chain carries TRBV7-6 and TRBJ2-7, with 7 bases matching TRBD2. CDR3 length: 15 amino acids. The germline V gene encodes CDR1 SGHVS and CDR2 FNYEAQ. J lost 2 bases, V lost 6 bases, and 10 bases had no gene match. The CDR3 DNA reads as TGTGCCAGCAGTCGGGGGGATACAGGTACCTACGAGCAGTACTTC. The encoded protein is CASSRGDTGTYEQYF.

The chain uses TRBV7-3 and TRBJ2-1; the match to TRBD2 covers 9 bases. In germline, CDR1 is SGHTA, CDR2 FQGTGA. The CDR3 is 16 amino acids. V was pared by 5 bases and J by 5 bases, with 10 bases of the junction left unmatched. Here the CDR3 reads CASSPRPSGGNNEQFF. The CDR3 bases are TGTGCCAGCAGCCCACGCCCCAGCGGGGGGAACAATGAGCAGTTCTTC. Filled out from reference TRBV7-3 and TRBJ2-1, the complete variable domain reads GAGVSQTPSNKVTEKGKYVELRCDPISGHTALYWYRQSLGQGPEFLIYFQGTGAADDSGLPNDRFFAVRPEGSVSTLKIQRTERGDSAVYLCASSPRPSGGNNEQFFGPGTRLTVL.

This clone was recorded a few times. This chain links TRBV7-9 with TRBJ1-3; 10 nucleotides match TRBD1. The J segment lost 7 bases and the V segment lost 5 bases, leaving 5 bases of the junction unmatched. CDR1 SEHNR and CDR2 FQNEAQ come from the germline V gene (reference sequence). CDR3 length: 14 amino acids. In DNA, the CDR3 is TGTGCCAGCAGCAAGCCGGGACAGGGGAACACCATATATTTT. Amino acid sequence: CASSKPGQGNTIYF.

This clone was detected a few times. This chain links TRBV19 with TRBJ1-4, with D uncertain. V was shortened by 4 bases and J by 4 bases, with 10 bases between the two germline ends. This CDR3 is 14 amino acids long. Germline loops: CDR1 LNHDA, CDR2 SQIVND (reference sequence). Here the CDR3 reads CASSTAGGNEKLFF. The CDR3 DNA is TGTGCCAGTAGTACGGCGGGTGGTAATGAAAAACTGTTTTTT.

In its sample, this clone was seen a few times. The chain employs TRBV4-1 and TRBJ1-2; 7 bases match TRBD1. This CDR3 is built from 15 residues. Looked up from germline, CDR1 is MGHRA and CDR2 is YSYEKL. The V segment lost 1 base and the J segment 5 bases; nucleotides outside the gene matches: 7. CDR3 coding DNA: TGCGCCAGCAGCCAAGCAGTTGACAGGGATTATGGCTACACCTTC. It yields the protein CASSQAVDRDYGYTF.

The rearrangement links TRBV5-6 to TRBJ2-2; 8 bases fit TRBD2. V dropped 4 bases and J dropped 1; count of bases not matched to a gene: 3. CDR1 is SGHDT and CDR2 is YYEEEE in the germline V gene. This CDR3 comprises 15 residues. CDR3 sequence reads: CASSRGGLNTGELFF. The CDR3 bases are TGTGCCAGCAGCCGGGGGGGCCTGAACACCGGGGAGCTGTTTTTT.

The chain combines TRBV27 with TRBJ2-7; the D gene is possibly TRBD1 (5 bases). Deletions cut 2 bases from V and 0 bases from J, with 20 bases between. The CDR3 length is 18 residues. The germline V gene encodes CDR1 MNHEY and CDR2 SMNVEV (reference sequence). The CDR3 spells CASSLIVQGPLPSYEQYF. CDR3 sequence (DNA): TGTGCCAGCAGTTTAATTGTCCAGGGTCCATTGCCCTCCTACGAGCAGTACTTC.

This chain connects TRBV6-5 to TRBJ2-7, with 8 positions matching TRBD1. The V gene end was trimmed by 7 bases and the J gene end by 0 bases; junction bases not matched to a gene: 5. The CDR3 has 14 amino acids. From germline, CDR1 is MNHEY and CDR2 SVGAGI. CDR3 DNA: TGTGCCAGCATCCGGACAGGGAGCTCCTACGAGCAGTACGTC. Residues: CASIRTGSSYEQYV.

The genes are TRBV20-1 and TRBJ2-7, with 7 bases lining up with TRBD1. Looked up from germline, CDR1 is DFQATT and CDR2 is SNEGSKA (reference sequence). V shed 3 bases, J shed 3 bases, and the junction held 5 bases outside the gene matches. This CDR3 region has 13 residues. CDR3 nucleotides: TGCAGTGCTAGTTCCAGGGGGAACTACGAGCAGTACGTC. This encodes CSASSRGNYEQYV.

The V call is TRBV10-3, the J call TRBJ1-2, with D hard to call. V was clipped by 2 bases and J by 2 bases, with 9 bases between them. The CDR3 has 14 residues. Germline assignment: CDR1 ENHRY and CDR2 SYGVKD. Here the CDR3 reads CAISEGRLNYGYTF. The CDR3 nucleotides are TGTGCCATCAGTGAGGGCAGGTTGAACTATGGCTACACCTTC.